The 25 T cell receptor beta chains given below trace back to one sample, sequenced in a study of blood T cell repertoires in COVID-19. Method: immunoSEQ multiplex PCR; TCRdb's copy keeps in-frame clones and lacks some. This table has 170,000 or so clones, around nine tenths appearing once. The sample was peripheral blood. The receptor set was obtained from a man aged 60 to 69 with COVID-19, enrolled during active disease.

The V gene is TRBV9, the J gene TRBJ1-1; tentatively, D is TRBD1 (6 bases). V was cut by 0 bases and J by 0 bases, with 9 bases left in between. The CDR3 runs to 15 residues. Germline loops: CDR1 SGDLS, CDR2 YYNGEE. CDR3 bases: TGTGCCAGCAGCGTAGACGAGGGGGTGAACACTGAAGCTTTCTTT. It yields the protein CASSVDEGVNTEAFF.

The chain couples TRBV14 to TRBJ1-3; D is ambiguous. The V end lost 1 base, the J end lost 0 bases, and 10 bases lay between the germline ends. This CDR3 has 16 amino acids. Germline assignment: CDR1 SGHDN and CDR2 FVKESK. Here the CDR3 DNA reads TGTGCCAGCAGCCAAGCAGGACTGCTCTCTGGAAACACCATATATTTT. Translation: CASSQAGLLSGNTIYF.

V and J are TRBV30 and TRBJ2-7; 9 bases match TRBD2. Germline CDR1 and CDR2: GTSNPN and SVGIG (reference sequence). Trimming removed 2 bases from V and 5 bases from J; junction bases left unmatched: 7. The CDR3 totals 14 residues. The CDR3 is CAWSRGLAVHEQYF. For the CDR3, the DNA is TGTGCCTGGAGTAGGGGACTAGCAGTCCACGAGCAGTACTTC.

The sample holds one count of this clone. The DNA for the CDR3 is TGTGCCAGCAGCCAAGTTCCGACGGCGGGAGGGTTAGCCAAAAACATTCAGTACTTC. Translated: CASSQVPTAGGLAKNIQYF. The rearrangement links TRBV14 to TRBJ2-4; 9 bases align to TRBD2. Germline V gene data show CDR1 as SGHDN and CDR2 as FVKESK. The CDR3 has 19 amino acids. V shed 1 base and J 0 bases; nucleotides not matched to a gene: 10.

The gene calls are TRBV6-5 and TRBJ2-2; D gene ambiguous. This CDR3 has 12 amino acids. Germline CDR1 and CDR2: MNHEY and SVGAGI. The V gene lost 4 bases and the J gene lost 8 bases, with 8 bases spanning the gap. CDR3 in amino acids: CASSSRIGELFF. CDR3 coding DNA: TGTGCCAGCAGTTCGCGAATTGGGGAGCTGTTTTTT.

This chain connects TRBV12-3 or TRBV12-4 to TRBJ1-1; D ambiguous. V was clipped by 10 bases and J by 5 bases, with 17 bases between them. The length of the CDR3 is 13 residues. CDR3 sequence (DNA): TGTGCCACCACGGAGGAGGGTTGGACTGAAGCTTTCTTT. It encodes CATTEEGWTEAFF.

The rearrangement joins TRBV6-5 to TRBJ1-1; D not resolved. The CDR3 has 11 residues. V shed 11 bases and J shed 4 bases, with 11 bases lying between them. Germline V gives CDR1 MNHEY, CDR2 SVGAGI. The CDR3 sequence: CAQTRSTEAFF. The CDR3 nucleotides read TGTGCCCAGACTCGGAGCACTGAAGCTTTCTTT.

The CDR3 reads CASSLGKLAAETQYF. DNA of the CDR3: TGTGCCAGCAGCTTAGGTAAACTAGCAGCGGAGACCCAGTACTTC. This chain uses TRBV11-3 with TRBJ2-5; D may be TRBD2 (6 bases). With 1 base removed from V and 5 bases from J, the gap between germline ends came to 14 bases. The CDR3 is 15 amino acids. Germline values: CDR1 SGHNT, CDR2 YENEEA.

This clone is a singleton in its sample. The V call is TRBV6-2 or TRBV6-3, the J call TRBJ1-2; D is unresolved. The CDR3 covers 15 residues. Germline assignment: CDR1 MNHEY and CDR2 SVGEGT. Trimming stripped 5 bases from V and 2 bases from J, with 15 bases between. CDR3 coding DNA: TGTGCCAGCAGTCGACCCGGTACGGGGAACTATGGCTACACCTTC. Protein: CASSRPGTGNYGYTF.

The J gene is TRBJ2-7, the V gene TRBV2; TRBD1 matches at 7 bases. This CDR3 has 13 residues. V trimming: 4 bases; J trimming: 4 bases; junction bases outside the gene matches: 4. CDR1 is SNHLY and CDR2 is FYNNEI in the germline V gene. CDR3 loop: CASSVGTVYEQYF. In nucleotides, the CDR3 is TGTGCCAGCAGTGTCGGGACAGTATACGAGCAGTACTTC. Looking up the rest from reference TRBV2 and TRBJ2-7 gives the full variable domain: EPEVTQTPSHQVTQMGQEVILRCVPISNHLYFYWYRQILGQKVEFLVSFYNNEISEKSEIFDDQFSVERPDGSNFTLKIRSTKLEDSAMYFCASSVGTVYEQYFGPGTRLTVT.

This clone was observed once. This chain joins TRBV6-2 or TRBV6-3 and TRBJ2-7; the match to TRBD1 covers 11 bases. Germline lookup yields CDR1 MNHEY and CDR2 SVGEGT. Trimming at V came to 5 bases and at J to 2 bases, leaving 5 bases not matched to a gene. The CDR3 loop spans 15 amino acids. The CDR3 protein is CASSSGTGGPYEQYF. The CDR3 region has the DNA TGTGCCAGCAGTAGTGGGACAGGGGGACCCTACGAGCAGTACTTC.

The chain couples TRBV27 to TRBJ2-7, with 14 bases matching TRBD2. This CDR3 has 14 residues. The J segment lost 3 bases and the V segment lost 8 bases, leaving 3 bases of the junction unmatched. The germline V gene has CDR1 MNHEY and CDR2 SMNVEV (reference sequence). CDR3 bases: TGTGCCAGCCAGGGGACTAGCGGGAGCTACGAGCAGTACTTC. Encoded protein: CASQGTSGSYEQYF.

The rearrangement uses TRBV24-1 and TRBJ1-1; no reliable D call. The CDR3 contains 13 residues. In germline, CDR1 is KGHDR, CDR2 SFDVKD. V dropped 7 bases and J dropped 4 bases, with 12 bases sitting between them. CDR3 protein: CATRGTRGTEAFF. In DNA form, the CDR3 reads TGTGCCACCAGAGGAACCCGAGGCACTGAAGCTTTCTTT.

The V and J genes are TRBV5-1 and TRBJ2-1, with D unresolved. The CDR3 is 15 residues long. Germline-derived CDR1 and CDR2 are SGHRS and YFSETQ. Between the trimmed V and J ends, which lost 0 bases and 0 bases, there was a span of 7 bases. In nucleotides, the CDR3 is TGCGCCAGCAGCTTGGGCTATAGCTCCTACAATGAGCAGTTCTTC. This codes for CASSLGYSSYNEQFF.

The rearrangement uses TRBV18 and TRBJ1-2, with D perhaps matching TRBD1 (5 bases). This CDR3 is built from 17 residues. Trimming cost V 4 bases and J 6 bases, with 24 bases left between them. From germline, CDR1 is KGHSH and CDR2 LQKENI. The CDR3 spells CASSHGPGGTTGDGYTF. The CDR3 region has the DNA TGTGCCAGCTCACACGGGCCCGGGGGGACCACGGGAGATGGCTACACCTTC.

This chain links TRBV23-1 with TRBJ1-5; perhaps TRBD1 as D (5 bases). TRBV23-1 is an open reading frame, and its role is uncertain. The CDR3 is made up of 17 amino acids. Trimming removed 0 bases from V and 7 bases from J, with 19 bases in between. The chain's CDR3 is CASSQSLYLKGFQPQHF. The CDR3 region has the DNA TGCGCCAGCAGTCAATCGTTATATCTGAAGGGGTTCCAGCCCCAGCATTTT.

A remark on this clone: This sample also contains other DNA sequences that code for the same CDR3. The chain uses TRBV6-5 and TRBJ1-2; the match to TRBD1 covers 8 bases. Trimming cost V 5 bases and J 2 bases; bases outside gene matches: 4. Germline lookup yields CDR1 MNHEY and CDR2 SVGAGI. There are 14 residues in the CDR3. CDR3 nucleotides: TGTGCCAGCAGTCTAGGACAGGGCAACTATGGCTACACCTTC. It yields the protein CASSLGQGNYGYTF.

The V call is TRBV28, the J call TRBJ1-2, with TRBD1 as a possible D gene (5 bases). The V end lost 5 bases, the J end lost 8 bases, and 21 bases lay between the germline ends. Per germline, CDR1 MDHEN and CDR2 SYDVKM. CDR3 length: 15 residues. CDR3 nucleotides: TGTGCCAGCAGTCCCGGGACTGCAATTCCAGAGGGCTACACCTTC. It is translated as CASSPGTAIPEGYTF.

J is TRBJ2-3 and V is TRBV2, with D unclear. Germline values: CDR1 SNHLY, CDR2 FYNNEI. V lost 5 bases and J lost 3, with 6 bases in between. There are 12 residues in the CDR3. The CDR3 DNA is TGTGCCAGCAGTACATCAACAGATACGCAGTATTTT. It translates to CASSTSTDTQYF. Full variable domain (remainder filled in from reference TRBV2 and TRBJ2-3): EPEVTQTPSHQVTQMGQEVILRCVPISNHLYFYWYRQILGQKVEFLVSFYNNEISEKSEIFDDQFSVERPDGSNFTLKIRSTKLEDSAMYFCASSTSTDTQYFGPGTRLTVL.

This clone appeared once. CDR3 region: CAWGGQYNQPQHF. The CDR3 DNA follows: TGTGCCTGGGGGGGACAGTACAATCAGCCCCAGCATTTT. The chain joins TRBV30 to TRBJ1-5; TRBD1 matches at 7 bases. Germline loops: CDR1 GTSNPN, CDR2 SVGIG (reference sequence). This CDR3 is 13 amino acids long. V lost 5 bases, J lost 3 bases, and 4 bases stayed unmatched.

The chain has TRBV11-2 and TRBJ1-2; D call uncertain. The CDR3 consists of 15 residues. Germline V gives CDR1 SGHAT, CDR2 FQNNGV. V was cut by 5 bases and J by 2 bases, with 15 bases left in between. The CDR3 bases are TGTGCCAGCAGCCCCCGAATCTTAGCGAACTATGGCTACACCTTC. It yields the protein CASSPRILANYGYTF.

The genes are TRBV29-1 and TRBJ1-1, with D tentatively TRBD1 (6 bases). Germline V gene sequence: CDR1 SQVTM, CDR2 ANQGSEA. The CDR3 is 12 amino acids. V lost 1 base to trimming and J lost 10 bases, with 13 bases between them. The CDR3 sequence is CSVEGGQGRAFF. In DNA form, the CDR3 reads TGCAGCGTTGAAGGGGGGCAGGGTAGAGCTTTCTTT.

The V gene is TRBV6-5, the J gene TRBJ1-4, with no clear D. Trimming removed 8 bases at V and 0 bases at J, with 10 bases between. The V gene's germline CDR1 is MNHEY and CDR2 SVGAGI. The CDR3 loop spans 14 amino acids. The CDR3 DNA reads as TGTGCCAGCCTCGTCCCTACAACTAATGAAAAACTGTTTTTT. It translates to CASLVPTTNEKLFF.

CDR3 coding DNA: TGTGCCAGCACCCCTGGACAGGACTCCTACGAGCAGTACTTC. The encoded protein is CASTPGQDSYEQYF. The chain employs TRBV5-4 and TRBJ2-7; TRBD1 matches at 7 bases. V was pared by 6 bases and J by 0 bases, with 6 bases of the junction left unmatched. The germline V gene has CDR1 SGHNT and CDR2 YYREEE (reference sequence). This CDR3 has 14 amino acids. Combining the CDR3 with reference TRBV5-4 and TRBJ2-7 gives the whole variable domain ETGVTQSPTHLIKTRGQQVTLRCSSQSGHNTVSWYQQALGQGPQFIFQYYREEENGRGNFPPRFSGLQFPNYSSELNVNALELDDSALYLCASTPGQDSYEQYFGPGTRLTVT.

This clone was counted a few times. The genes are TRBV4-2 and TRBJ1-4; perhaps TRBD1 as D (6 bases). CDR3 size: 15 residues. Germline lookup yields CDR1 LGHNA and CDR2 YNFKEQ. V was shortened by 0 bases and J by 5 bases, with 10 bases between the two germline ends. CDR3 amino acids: CASSQDLQGNEKLFF. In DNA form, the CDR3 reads TGTGCCAGCAGCCAAGATCTACAGGGAAATGAAAAACTGTTTTTT.